Presented here are 27 T cell receptor beta chains from one specimen sequenced in a study of response to subunit inactivated influenza vaccine. TCRdb used MiXCR to reprocess the RT-PCR reads, holding one entry per CDR3 protein. The data show about 160,000 distinct CDR3 sequences, approximately 10% seen once. Sequenced here: non-naive T cells sorted from PBMCs, sampled 45 days after vaccination. These receptors all come from a man aged 50 or older who received an inactivated influenza vaccine.

This chain links TRBV20-1 with TRBJ2-7; tentatively, D is TRBD1 (6 bases). Per germline, CDR1 DFQATT and CDR2 SNEGSKA (reference sequence). V lost 2 bases to trimming and J lost 4 bases, with 12 bases between them. CDR3 length: 13 residues. CDR3 protein: CSARPDSGYEQYF. DNA for the CDR3: TGCAGTGCTAGACCGGACAGTGGATACGAGCAGTACTTC.

The V call is TRBV28, the J call TRBJ1-4; 7 nucleotides align to TRBD1. This CDR3 is built from 16 residues. The germline V gene encodes CDR1 MDHEN and CDR2 SYDVKM. Unmatched junction bases numbered 6, after V lost 2 bases and J lost 3 bases. The CDR3 spells CASSLTEGAANEKLFF. DNA of the CDR3: TGTGCCAGCAGTTTAACAGAGGGGGCAGCTAATGAAAAACTGTTTTTT.

There are many counts of this clonotype. The V and J genes are TRBV6-2 or TRBV6-3 and TRBJ2-5; D is perhaps TRBD1 (6 bases). CDR1 and CDR2 from the germline V gene are MNHEY and SVGEGT. The CDR3 has 15 residues. V lost 5 bases, J lost 1 base, and 14 bases lay in between. In DNA form, the CDR3 reads TGTGCCAGCAGTCGAGACAGGCTTCGCCAAGAGACCCAGTACTTC. Amino acid sequence: CASSRDRLRQETQYF.

The V and J genes are TRBV6-2 or TRBV6-3 and TRBJ1-5; D is unclear. The CDR3 sequence is 15 residues long. Trimming pared 4 bases from V and 7 bases from J, leaving 17 bases between. CDR1 MNHEY and CDR2 SVGEGT come from the germline V gene. CDR3 coding DNA: TGTGCCAGCAGTTCCCTCCGGAGGGTTCCACAGCCCCAGCATTTT. Translated, it gives CASSSLRRVPQPQHF.

In this sample, this clonotype turned up a few times. The genes are TRBV6-1 and TRBJ1-5; D remains unclear. The CDR3 runs 15 residues. Trimming took off 5 bases at V and 4 bases at J, with 15 bases between the two ends. The germline V gene encodes CDR1 MNHNS and CDR2 SASEGT. CDR3 sequence: CASSRDGFNNQPQHF. Written as DNA, the CDR3 is TGTGCCAGCAGTCGAGACGGATTTAATAATCAGCCCCAGCATTTT.

This clonotype was found a few times. The chain employs TRBV13 and TRBJ1-2, with 9 bases that match TRBD1. CDR3 length equals 15 residues. The trim removed 4 bases at V and 4 bases at J, leaving 7 bases unmatched. Germline values: CDR1 PRHDT, CDR2 FYEKMQ (reference sequence). The CDR3 spells CASSSGKQGAYGYTF. DNA of the CDR3: TGTGCCAGCAGCTCAGGAAAACAGGGGGCCTATGGCTACACCTTC.

This clonotype was counted only a few times. The chain employs TRBV7-9 and TRBJ2-2; TRBD1 agrees at 8 bases. Germline assignment: CDR1 SEHNR and CDR2 FQNEAQ (reference sequence). The CDR3 length is 14 residues. V lost 6 bases and J lost 1; bases outside the gene matches: 1. This CDR3 reads CASRTGGNTGELFF. CDR3 bases: TGTGCCAGCAGAACAGGGGGGAACACCGGGGAGCTGTTTTTT.

This clonotype was detected only a few times. This chain uses TRBV6-6 with TRBJ1-2, with 9 bases identical to TRBD1. The V segment lost 5 bases and the J segment 6 bases; nucleotides outside the gene matches: 4. Germline V gene sequence: CDR1 MNHNY, CDR2 SVGAGI (reference sequence). This CDR3 spans 13 amino acids. CDR3 nucleotide sequence: TGTGCCAGCAGTCCTACAGGGGGCAATGGCTACACCTTC. It translates to CASSPTGGNGYTF.

The CDR3 DNA follows: TGCAGTGCTAGCAGAAGTCGTACTGCCTACGAGCAGTACTTC. Translating gives CSASRSRTAYEQYF. V gene TRBV20-1 combines with J gene TRBJ2-7; D call uncertain. Germline V gene data show CDR1 as DFQATT and CDR2 as SNEGSKA (reference sequence). Trimming stripped 3 bases from V and 2 bases from J, with 14 bases between. This CDR3 spans 14 amino acids.

The table lists this clonotype with a few counts. The V gene is TRBV18, the J gene TRBJ2-2; a weak D match, TRBD1 (5 bases). Germline CDR1 reads KGHSH; CDR2 reads LQKENI. This CDR3 region has 15 residues. V lost 3 bases and J 3 bases, leaving 11 bases between the germline ends. The CDR3 reads CASSPNDRDTGELFF. In nucleotides, the CDR3 is TGTGCCAGCTCACCTAACGACAGAGACACCGGGGAGCTGTTTTTT. The full variable domain, with the rest looked up from reference TRBV18 and TRBJ2-2, is NAGVMQNPRHLVRRRGQEARLRCSPMKGHSHVYWYRQLPEEGLKFMVYLQKENIIDESGMPKERFSAEFPKEGPSILRIQQVVRGDSAAYFCASSPNDRDTGELFFGEGSRLTVL.

CDR3 region: CASSVPSGTDTQYF. The CDR3 nucleotides are TGTGCCAGCAGTGTACCTAGCGGCACAGATACGCAGTATTTT. The chain recombines TRBV28 with TRBJ2-3; D may be TRBD2 (6 bases). With 5 bases removed from V and 1 base from J, the gap between germline ends came to 10 bases. Germline CDR1 reads MDHEN; CDR2 reads SYDVKM. There are 14 residues in the CDR3.

The gene calls are TRBV3-1 and TRBJ2-6; D may be TRBD1 (6 bases). Germline assignment: CDR1 LGHDT and CDR2 YNNKEL (reference sequence). The V end was cut by 4 bases, the J end by 2 bases, with 21 bases between. The CDR3 is made up of 19 amino acids. CDR3 sequence (DNA): TGTGCCAGCAGCCTCCGGGCAGGGAGCAGGGGAACTGGGGCCAACGTCCTGACTTTC. Protein: CASSLRAGSRGTGANVLTF.

J is TRBJ2-1 and V is TRBV4-3; no firm D call. The CDR3 is 13 residues long. CDR1 is LGHNA and CDR2 is YSLEER in the germline V gene. V shed 0 bases and J shed 8 bases, with 8 bases lying between them. This CDR3 is CASSQDLTDEQFF. The CDR3, as DNA: TGCGCCAGCAGCCAAGATCTTACTGATGAGCAGTTCTTC.

The chain carries TRBV7-9 and TRBJ1-2; D not resolved. This CDR3 comprises 15 residues. Trimming removed 1 base at V and 3 bases at J, with 12 bases between. CDR1 SEHNR and CDR2 FQNEAQ come from the germline V gene (reference sequence). The CDR3 here is CASSLGTPGDYGYTF. DNA of the CDR3: TGTGCCAGCAGCTTAGGAACGCCCGGGGACTATGGCTACACCTTC.

The V and J genes are TRBV9 and TRBJ1-1; D call uncertain. The germline V and J ends were trimmed by 0 bases and 11 bases, with 14 bases remaining between them. Germline CDR1 and CDR2: SGDLS and YYNGEE. CDR3 size: 13 residues. The CDR3 DNA sequence: TGTGCCAGCAGCGTAGGTTTTCGGCTGTCGGCTTTCTTT. It codes for CASSVGFRLSAFF. Looking up the rest from reference TRBV9 and TRBJ1-1 gives the full variable domain: DSGVTQTPKHLITATGQRVTLRCSPRSGDLSVYWYQQSLDQGLQFLIQYYNGEERAKGNILERFSAQQFPDLHSELNLSSLELGDSALYFCASSVGFRLSAFFGQGTRLTVV.

This chain connects TRBV29-1 to TRBJ2-1, with 11 bases fitting TRBD2. The CDR3 totals 16 residues. Germline lookup yields CDR1 SQVTM and CDR2 ANQGSEA. Losses at the gene ends were 5 bases for V and 8 bases for J; bases not matched to a gene: 14. The CDR3: CSVSFTSGGAFDEQFF. The CDR3 DNA sequence: TGCAGCGTTTCCTTCACTAGCGGGGGCGCATTCGATGAGCAGTTCTTC.

At least ten counts were recorded for this clonotype. The CDR3 DNA is TGCAGCGTTGGGACGCCAAGACAGGGGGCGCGGGGCTACACCTTC. It yields the protein CSVGTPRQGARGYTF. The chain employs TRBV29-1 and TRBJ1-2; TRBD1 matches 10 bases. The CDR3 is 15 amino acids. Trimming took 4 bases from V and 8 from J; bases not matched to a gene: 13. Germline loops: CDR1 SQVTM, CDR2 ANQGSEA.

This clonotype was counted between two and nine times. The chain links TRBV30 to TRBJ1-4, with 7 bases matching TRBD1. Germline lookup yields CDR1 GTSNPN and CDR2 SVGIG (reference sequence). J gave up 3 bases and V 4 bases, and 11 bases lay outside the gene matches. The CDR3 is 16 amino acids. The CDR3 DNA follows: TGTGCCTGGATGGGTCGACAGGGCCGGCCTAATGAAAAACTGTTTTTT. It encodes CAWMGRQGRPNEKLFF.

The chain combines TRBV4-3 with TRBJ2-2; no clear D gene. Trimming removed 0 bases at V and 5 bases at J, with 10 bases between. The length of the CDR3 is 15 residues. The V gene's germline CDR1 is LGHNA and CDR2 YSLEER. The CDR3 DNA is TGCGCCAGCAGCCAAGAGGCGGTAAAAACCGGGGAGCTGTTTTTT. Its protein is CASSQEAVKTGELFF.

The chain has TRBV5-1 and TRBJ2-5, with D possibly matching TRBD2 (6 bases). CDR1 and CDR2 from the germline V gene are SGHRS and YFSETQ. This CDR3 is 18 amino acids long. Trimming removed 4 bases from V and 1 base from J, with 23 bases in between. CDR3 sequence reads: CASSRGTAGMSAQETQYF. CDR3 sequence (DNA): TGCGCCAGCAGCCGGGGGACCGCGGGGATGAGTGCCCAAGAGACCCAGTACTTC.

A word on this clonotype: This could be a read error, since a much larger clone is one nucleotide away. The rearrangement uses TRBV12-3 or TRBV12-4 and TRBJ1-1; tentatively, D is TRBD1 (5 bases). V lost 5 bases, J lost 8 bases, and 18 bases lay in between. The CDR3 extends over 14 amino acids. The CDR3 DNA sequence: TGTGCCAGCAGTGTGGGACTTCCTACCCCGGAAGCTTTCTTT. It specifies CASSVGLPTPEAFF.

This clonotype was counted ten times or more. This chain connects TRBV2 to TRBJ2-7; 13 bases align to TRBD2. Germline lookup yields CDR1 SNHLY and CDR2 FYNNEI. The CDR3 totals 16 residues. V shed 6 bases and J 5 bases; nucleotides not matched to a gene: 10. The CDR3 DNA reads TGTGCCAGCAGCACTAGACTAGCGGGGGGAAGGAACGAGCAGTACTTC. Its protein is CASSTRLAGGRNEQYF. Filled out from reference TRBV2 and TRBJ2-7, the complete variable domain reads EPEVTQTPSHQVTQMGQEVILRCVPISNHLYFYWYRQILGQKVEFLVSFYNNEISEKSEIFDDQFSVERPDGSNFTLKIRSTKLEDSAMYFCASSTRLAGGRNEQYFGPGTRLTVT.

V and J are TRBV28 and TRBJ2-3, with TRBD2 matching over 14 bases. The CDR3 consists of 18 residues. Per the germline V gene, CDR1 is MDHEN and CDR2 is SYDVKM. V lost 2 bases, J lost 4 bases, and 8 bases stayed unmatched. The CDR3 bases are TGTGCCAGCAGTTTAATCCCGACTAGCGGGAGGGCTCCAGATACGCAGTATTTT. This sequence encodes CASSLIPTSGRAPDTQYF.

The chain has TRBV19 and TRBJ1-2; 8 bases match TRBD1. Germline V gene lookup returns CDR1 LNHDA and CDR2 SQIVND (reference sequence). The J segment lost 8 bases and the V segment lost 8 bases, leaving 7 bases of the junction unmatched. The CDR3 totals 12 residues. CDR3 nucleotide sequence: TGTGCCAGTGCCTGGACAGGGCGCGGCTACACCTTC. It encodes CASAWTGRGYTF.

The gene calls are TRBV11-2 and TRBJ2-2; 12 positions agree with TRBD2. The CDR3 covers 16 residues. The germline V gene encodes CDR1 SGHAT and CDR2 FQNNGV. Losses at the gene ends were 3 bases for V and 6 bases for J; bases not matched to a gene: 5. The CDR3 sequence: CASSLWTSGTAGELFF. In DNA, the CDR3 is TGTGCCAGCAGCTTGTGGACTAGCGGGACCGCCGGGGAGCTGTTTTTT. Filled out from reference TRBV11-2 and TRBJ2-2, the complete variable domain reads EAGVAQSPRYKIIEKRQSVAFWCNPISGHATLYWYQQILGQGPKLLIQFQNNGVVDDSQLPKDRFSAERLKGVDSTLKIQPAKLEDSAVYLCASSLWTSGTAGELFFGEGSRLTVL.

The J gene is TRBJ1-5, the V gene TRBV15; tentatively, D is TRBD1 (5 bases). Looked up from germline, CDR1 is LNHNV and CDR2 is YYDKDF (reference sequence). Trimming removed 0 bases at V and 5 bases at J, with 11 bases between. The CDR3 sequence is 15 residues long. The CDR3 protein is CATSRDRQGHQPQHF. In DNA form, the CDR3 reads TGTGCCACCAGCAGAGATCGTCAGGGCCATCAGCCCCAGCATTTT.

The chain is built from TRBV20-1 and TRBJ1-6, with D uncertain. The CDR3 totals 16 residues. V lost 0 bases and J 6 bases, leaving 15 bases between the germline ends. CDR1 is DFQATT, CDR2 SNEGSKA, per germline (reference sequence). The CDR3 DNA sequence: TGCAGTGCTAGAGATAATACGGCTCTCCTTAATTCACCCCTCCACTTT. Translating it yields CSARDNTALLNSPLHF.